This T cell receptor beta chain was profiled in a study of identical twins. The CDR3 loop spans 15 amino acids. CDR1 is LGHNT and CDR2 is FRNRAP in the germline V gene. Study findings and constraints: Among monozygotic twins, out-of-frame TCR alpha sharing exceeded what models predicted.

Remarks on this clonotype: Its antigen is as yet unknown.

TCRdb fed the 5' RACE reads into MiXCR, producing one record per CDR3 protein. The table records approximately 1.8 million distinct CDR3 sequences, about 30% of them present only once. The chain combines TRBV12-5 with TRBJ2-7; TRBD2 aligns across 10 bases. The closer fit of TRBJ2-5 to the DNA end suggests the J call may be wrong. The sample comprised cord blood. The clonotype was recovered from a newborn girl in good health. Written as DNA, the CDR3 is TGTGCTAGTGGGGGGGATGGGACTAGCGTAGAGACCCAGTACTTC. Encoded protein: CASGGDGTSVETQYF.